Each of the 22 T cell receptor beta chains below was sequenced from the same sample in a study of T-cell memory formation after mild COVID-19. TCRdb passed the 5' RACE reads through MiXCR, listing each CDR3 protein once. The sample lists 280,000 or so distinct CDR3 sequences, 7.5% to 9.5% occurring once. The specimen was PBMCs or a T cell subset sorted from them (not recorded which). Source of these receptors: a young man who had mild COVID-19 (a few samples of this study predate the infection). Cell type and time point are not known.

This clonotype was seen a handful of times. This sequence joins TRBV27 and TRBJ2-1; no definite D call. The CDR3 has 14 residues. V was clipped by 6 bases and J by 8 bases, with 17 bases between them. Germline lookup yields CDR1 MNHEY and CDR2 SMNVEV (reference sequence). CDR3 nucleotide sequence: TGTGCCAGCAGCGGGCCTCTTCCGTCGGATGAGCAGTTCTTC. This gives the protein CASSGPLPSDEQFF.

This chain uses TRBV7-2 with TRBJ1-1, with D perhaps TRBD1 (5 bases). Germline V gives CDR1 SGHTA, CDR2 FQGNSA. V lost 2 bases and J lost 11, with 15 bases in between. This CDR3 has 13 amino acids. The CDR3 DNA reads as TGTGCCAGCAGCTTAAATAGGGGAGTAGGGGCTTTCTTT. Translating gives CASSLNRGVGAFF.

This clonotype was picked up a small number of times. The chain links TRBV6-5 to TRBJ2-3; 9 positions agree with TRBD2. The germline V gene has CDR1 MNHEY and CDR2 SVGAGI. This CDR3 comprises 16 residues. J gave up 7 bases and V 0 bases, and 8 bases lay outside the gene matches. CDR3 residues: CASSYSGAGGLYTQYF. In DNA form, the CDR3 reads TGTGCCAGCAGTTACTCGGGAGCGGGGGGATTGTATACGCAGTATTTT.

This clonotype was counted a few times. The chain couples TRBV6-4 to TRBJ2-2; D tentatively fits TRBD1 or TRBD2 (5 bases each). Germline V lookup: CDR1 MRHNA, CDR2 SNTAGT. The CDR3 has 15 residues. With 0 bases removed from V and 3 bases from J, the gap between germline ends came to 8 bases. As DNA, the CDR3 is TGTGCCAGCAGTGACTCGGGGGTCGACACCGGGGAGCTGTTTTTT. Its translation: CASSDSGVDTGELFF.

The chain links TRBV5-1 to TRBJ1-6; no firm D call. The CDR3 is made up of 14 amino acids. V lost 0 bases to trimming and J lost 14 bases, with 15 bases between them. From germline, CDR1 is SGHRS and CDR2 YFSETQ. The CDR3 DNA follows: TGCGCCAGCAGCTTGGCCCCGGGAGATAGGGCCCTCCACTTT. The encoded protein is CASSLAPGDRALHF.

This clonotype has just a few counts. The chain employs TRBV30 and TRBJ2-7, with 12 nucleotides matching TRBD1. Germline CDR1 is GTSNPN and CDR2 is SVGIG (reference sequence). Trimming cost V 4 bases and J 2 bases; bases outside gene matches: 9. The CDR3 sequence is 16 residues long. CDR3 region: CAWMGDRGQGTYEQYF. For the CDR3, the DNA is TGTGCCTGGATGGGGGACAGGGGGCAAGGAACCTACGAGCAGTACTTC.

CDR3 DNA: TGTGCCAGCCGGGACAGCCATTCACCCCTCCACTTT. This sequence encodes CASRDSHSPLHF. V gene TRBV6-6 combines with J gene TRBJ1-6; 7 bases are shared with TRBD1. V lost 8 bases and J lost 8; bases outside the gene matches: 3. Germline loops: CDR1 MNHNY, CDR2 SVGAGI (reference sequence). There are 12 residues in the CDR3.

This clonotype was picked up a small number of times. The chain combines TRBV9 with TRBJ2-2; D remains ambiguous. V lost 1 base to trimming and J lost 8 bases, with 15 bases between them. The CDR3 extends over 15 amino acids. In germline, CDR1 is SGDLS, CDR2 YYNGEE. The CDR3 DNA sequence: TGTGCCAGCAGCGTATGGACCGGGCGAGAAGGGGAGCTGTTTTTT. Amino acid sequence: CASSVWTGREGELFF.

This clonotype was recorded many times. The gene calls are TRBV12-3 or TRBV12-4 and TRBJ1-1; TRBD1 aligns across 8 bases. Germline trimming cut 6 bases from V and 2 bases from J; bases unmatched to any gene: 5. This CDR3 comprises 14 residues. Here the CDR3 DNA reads TGTGCCAGCAGGGGGGGACAGGTTAACACTGAAGCTTTCTTT. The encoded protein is CASRGGQVNTEAFF.

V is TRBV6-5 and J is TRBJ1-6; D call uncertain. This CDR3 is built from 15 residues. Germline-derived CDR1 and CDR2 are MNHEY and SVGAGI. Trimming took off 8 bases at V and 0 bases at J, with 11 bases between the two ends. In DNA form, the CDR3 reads TGTGCCAGCGGAACAGAGAGCTCCTATAATTCACCCCTCCACTTT. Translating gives CASGTESSYNSPLHF.

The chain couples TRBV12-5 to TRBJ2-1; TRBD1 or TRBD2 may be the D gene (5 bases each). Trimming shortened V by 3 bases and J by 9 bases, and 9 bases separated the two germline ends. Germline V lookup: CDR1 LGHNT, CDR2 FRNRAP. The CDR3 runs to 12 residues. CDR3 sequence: CASGFPGTEQFF. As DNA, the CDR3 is TGTGCTAGTGGTTTCCCCGGGACTGAGCAGTTCTTC.

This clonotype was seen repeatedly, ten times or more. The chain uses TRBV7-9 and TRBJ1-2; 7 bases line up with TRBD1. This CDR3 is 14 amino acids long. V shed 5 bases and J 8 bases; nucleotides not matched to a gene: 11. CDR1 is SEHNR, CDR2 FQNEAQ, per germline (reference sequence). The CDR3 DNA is TGTGCCAGCAGCGAGCATACAGGGGTTGGCGGCTACACCTTC. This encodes CASSEHTGVGGYTF.

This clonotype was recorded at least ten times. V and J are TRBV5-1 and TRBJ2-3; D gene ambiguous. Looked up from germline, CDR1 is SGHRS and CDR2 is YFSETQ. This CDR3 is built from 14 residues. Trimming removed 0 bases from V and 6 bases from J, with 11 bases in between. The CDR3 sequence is CASSLEPSRDTQYF. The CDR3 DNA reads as TGCGCCAGCAGCTTGGAACCCTCGAGGGATACGCAGTATTTT.

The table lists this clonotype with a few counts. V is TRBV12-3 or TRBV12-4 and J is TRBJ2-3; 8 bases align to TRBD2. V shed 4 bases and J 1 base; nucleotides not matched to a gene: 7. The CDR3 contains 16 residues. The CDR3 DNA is TGTGCCAGCAGTTCAATAGCGGGGACGGGCACAGATACGCAGTATTTT. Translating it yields CASSSIAGTGTDTQYF.

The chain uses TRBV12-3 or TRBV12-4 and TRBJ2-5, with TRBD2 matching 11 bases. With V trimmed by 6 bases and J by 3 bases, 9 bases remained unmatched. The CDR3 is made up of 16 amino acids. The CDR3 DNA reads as TGTGCCAGCAGCCCCCCGGCTAGCGGGGGGAAAGAGACCCAGTACTTC. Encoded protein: CASSPPASGGKETQYF.

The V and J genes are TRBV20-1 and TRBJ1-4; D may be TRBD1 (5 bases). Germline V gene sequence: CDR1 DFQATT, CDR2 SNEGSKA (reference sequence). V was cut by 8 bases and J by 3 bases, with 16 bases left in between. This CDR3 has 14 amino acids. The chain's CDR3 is CSTSQGLANEKLFF. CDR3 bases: TGCAGTACCAGTCAGGGTTTGGCTAATGAAAAACTGTTTTTT.

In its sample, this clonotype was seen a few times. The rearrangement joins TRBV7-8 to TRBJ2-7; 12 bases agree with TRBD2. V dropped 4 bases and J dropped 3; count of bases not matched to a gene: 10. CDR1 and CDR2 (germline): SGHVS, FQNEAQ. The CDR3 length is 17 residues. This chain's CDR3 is CASSSPGLAGPVYEQYF. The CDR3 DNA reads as TGTGCCAGCAGCTCCCCCGGACTAGCGGGGCCTGTCTACGAGCAGTACTTC.

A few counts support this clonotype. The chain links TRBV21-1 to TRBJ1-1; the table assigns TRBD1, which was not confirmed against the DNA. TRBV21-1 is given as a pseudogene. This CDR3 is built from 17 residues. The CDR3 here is CASTPGKGAKGSAEAFF. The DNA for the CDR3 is TGTGCCAGCACCCCTGGGAAGGGGGCGAAAGGAAGCGCGGAAGCTTTCTTT.

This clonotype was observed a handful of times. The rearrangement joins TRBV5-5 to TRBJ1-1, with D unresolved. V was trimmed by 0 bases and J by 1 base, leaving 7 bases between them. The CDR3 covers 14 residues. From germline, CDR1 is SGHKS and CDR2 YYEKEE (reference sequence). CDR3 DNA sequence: TGTGCCAGCAGCTTGGAGGGCTCGAACACTGAAGCTTTCTTT. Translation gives CASSLEGSNTEAFF.

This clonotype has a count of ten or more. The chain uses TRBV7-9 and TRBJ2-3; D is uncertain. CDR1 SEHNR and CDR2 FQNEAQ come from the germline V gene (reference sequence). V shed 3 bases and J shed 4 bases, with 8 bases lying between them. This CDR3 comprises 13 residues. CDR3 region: CASSLGQPDTQYF. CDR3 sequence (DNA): TGTGCCAGCAGCTTGGGCCAGCCAGATACGCAGTATTTT. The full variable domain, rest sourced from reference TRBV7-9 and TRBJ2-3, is DTGVSQNPRHKITKRGQNVTFRCDPISEHNRLYWYRQTLGQGPEFLTYFQNEAQLEKSRLLSDRFSAERPKGSFSTLEIQRTEQGDSAMYLCASSLGQPDTQYFGPGTRLTVL.

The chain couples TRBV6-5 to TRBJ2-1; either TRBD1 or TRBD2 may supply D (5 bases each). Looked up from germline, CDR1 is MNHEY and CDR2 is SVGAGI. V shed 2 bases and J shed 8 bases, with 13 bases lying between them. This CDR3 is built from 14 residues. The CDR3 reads CASSYNRDLDEQFF. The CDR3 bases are TGTGCCAGCAGTTACAATAGGGACCTCGATGAGCAGTTCTTC.

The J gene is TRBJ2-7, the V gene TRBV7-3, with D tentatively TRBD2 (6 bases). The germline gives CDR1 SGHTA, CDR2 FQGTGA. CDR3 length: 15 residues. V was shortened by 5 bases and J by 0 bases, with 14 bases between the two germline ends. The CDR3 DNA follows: TGTGCCAGCAGCCTTCGGAGGGGTTCCTCCTACGAGCAGTACTTC. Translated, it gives CASSLRRGSSYEQYF.